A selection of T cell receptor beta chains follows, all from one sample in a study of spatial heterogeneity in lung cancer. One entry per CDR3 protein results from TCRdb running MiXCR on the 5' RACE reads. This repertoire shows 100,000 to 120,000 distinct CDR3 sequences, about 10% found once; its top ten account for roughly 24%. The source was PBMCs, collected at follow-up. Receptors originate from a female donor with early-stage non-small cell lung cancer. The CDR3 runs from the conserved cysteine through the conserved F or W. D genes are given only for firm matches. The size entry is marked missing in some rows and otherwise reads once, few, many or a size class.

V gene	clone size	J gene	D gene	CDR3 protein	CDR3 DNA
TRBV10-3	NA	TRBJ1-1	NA	CAISAGDSAFF	TGTGCCATCAGTGCAGGGGATAGCGCTTTCTTT
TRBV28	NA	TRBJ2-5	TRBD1	CASGGQPAETQYF	TGTGCCAGCGGGGGACAGCCCGCGGAGACCCAGTACTTC
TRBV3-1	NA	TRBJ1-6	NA	CASSQMGEALHF	TGTGCCAGCAGCCAAATGGGGGAAGCCCTCCACTTT
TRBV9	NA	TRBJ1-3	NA	CASSVLDNRGIGGNTIYF	TGTGCCAGCAGCGTATTGGATAATAGGGGTATCGGTGGAAACACCATATATTTT
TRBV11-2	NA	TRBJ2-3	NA	CASRMAEPTDTQYF	TGTGCCAGCAGGATGGCAGAACCCACAGATACGCAGTATTTT
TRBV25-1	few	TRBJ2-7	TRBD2	CASSEPGGIHEQYF	TGTGCCAGCAGTGAACCGGGGGGGATCCACGAGCAGTACTTC
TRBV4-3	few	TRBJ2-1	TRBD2	CASSQDGGTSAYNEQFF	TGCGCCAGCAGCCAAGATGGTGGGACTAGCGCTTACAATGAGCAGTTCTTC
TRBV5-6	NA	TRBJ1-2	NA	CASGLWGRDYGYTF	TGTGCCAGCGGACTCTGGGGGAGAGACTATGGCTACACCTTC
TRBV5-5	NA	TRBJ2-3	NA	CASSLDHTTDTQYF	TGTGCCAGCAGCCTTGACCATACCACAGATACGCAGTATTTT
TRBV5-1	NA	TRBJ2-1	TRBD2	CASSSGLAGPQFF	TGCGCCAGCAGCTCTGGACTAGCGGGCCCTCAGTTCTTC
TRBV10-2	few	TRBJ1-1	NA	CASSFTLNTEAFF	TGCGCCAGCAGTTTCACACTTAACACTGAAGCTTTCTTT
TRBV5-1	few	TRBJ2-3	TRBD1	CASTKTGGTDTQYF	TGCGCCAGCACCAAGACAGGGGGCACAGATACGCAGTATTTT
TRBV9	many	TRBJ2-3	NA	CASSVGHSTDTQYF	TGTGCCAGCAGCGTAGGGCACAGCACAGATACGCAGTATTTT
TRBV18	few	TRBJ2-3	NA	CASSPPHLTDTQYF	TGTGCCAGCTCACCACCGCACCTCACAGATACGCAGTATTTT
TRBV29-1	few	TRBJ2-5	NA	CSVTGSSGETQYF	TGCAGCGTCACCGGGAGCTCAGGAGAGACCCAGTACTTC
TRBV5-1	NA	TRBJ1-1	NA	CASSPDVRRMNTEAFF	TGCGCCAGCAGCCCGGACGTACGGAGGATGAACACTGAAGCTTTCTTT
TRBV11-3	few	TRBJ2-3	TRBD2	CASSYAGGVVVADTQYF	TGTGCCAGCAGCTACGCGGGAGGAGTCGTAGTGGCAGATACGCAGTATTTT
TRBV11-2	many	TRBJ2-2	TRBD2	CASSALAGGTGELFF	TGTGCCAGCAGCGCCCTAGCGGGAGGGACCGGGGAGCTGTTTTTT
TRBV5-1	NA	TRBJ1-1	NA	CASSLQLNTEAFF	TGCGCCAGCAGCTTGCAGTTGAACACTGAAGCTTTCTTT
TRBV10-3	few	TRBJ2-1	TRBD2	CAIGTSVGNEQFF	TGTGCCATCGGGACTAGCGTTGGCAATGAGCAGTTCTTC
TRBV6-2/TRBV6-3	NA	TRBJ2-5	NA	CASSYSSGVFQETQYF	TGTGCCAGCAGTTACTCTTCGGGAGTGTTCCAAGAGACCCAGTACTTC
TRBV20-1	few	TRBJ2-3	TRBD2	CSATRTSGKLPDTQYF	TGCAGTGCTACCCGGACTAGCGGGAAATTGCCAGATACGCAGTATTTT
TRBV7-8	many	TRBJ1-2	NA	CASSLDINYGYTF	TGTGCCAGCAGCTTAGACATTAACTATGGCTACACCTTC
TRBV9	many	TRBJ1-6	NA	CASSGYNNSPLHF	TGTGCCAGCAGCGGGTATAATAATTCACCCCTCCACTTT
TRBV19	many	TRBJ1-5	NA	CASSMQFNQPQHF	TGTGCCAGTAGTATGCAGTTTAATCAGCCCCAGCATTTT
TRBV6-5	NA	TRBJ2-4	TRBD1	CASSYFGQGADIQYF	TGTGCCAGCAGTTACTTTGGACAGGGGGCAGACATTCAGTACTTC
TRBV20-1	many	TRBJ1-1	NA	CSASSPQSYMNTEAFF	TGCAGTGCTAGTTCCCCTCAGAGCTACATGAACACTGAAGCTTTCTTT
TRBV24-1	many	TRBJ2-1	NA	CASETHNEQFF	TGTGCCTCCGAAACCCACAATGAGCAGTTCTTC
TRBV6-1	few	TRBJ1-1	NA	CASSELQAAGTEAFF	TGTGCCAGCAGTGAATTACAGGCCGCTGGGACTGAAGCTTTCTTT
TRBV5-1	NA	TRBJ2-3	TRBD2	CASSSGLASITDTQYF	TGCGCCAGCAGCTCGGGACTAGCATCTATTACAGATACGCAGTATTTT
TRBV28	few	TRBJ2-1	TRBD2	CASSFLSGRYNEQFF	TGTGCCAGCAGCTTCCTAAGCGGGAGATACAATGAGCAGTTCTTC
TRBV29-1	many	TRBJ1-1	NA	CSVKLQGTDTEAFF	TGCAGCGTTAAACTACAGGGCACGGACACTGAAGCTTTCTTT
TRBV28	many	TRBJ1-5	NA	CASSNRQGNQPQHF	TGTGCCAGCAGTAATAGACAGGGCAATCAGCCCCAGCATTTT
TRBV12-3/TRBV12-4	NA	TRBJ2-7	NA	CASSRRDYEQYF	TGTGCCAGCAGTCGCCGGGACTACGAGCAGTACTTC
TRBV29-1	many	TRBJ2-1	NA	CSVDTVYSYNEQFF	TGCAGCGTTGATACGGTATACTCCTACAATGAGCAGTTCTTC
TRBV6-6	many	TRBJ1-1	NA	CASSYLGSGTEAFF	TGTGCCAGCAGTTATTTAGGCTCGGGCACTGAAGCTTTCTTT
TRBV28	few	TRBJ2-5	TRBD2	CASSLGGRASETQYF	TGTGCCAGCAGTTTGGGCGGGAGGGCCAGTGAGACCCAGTACTTC
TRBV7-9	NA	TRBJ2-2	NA	CASSLTVNTGELFF	TGTGCCAGCAGCTTAACGGTGAACACCGGGGAGCTGTTTTTT
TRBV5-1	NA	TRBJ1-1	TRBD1	CASSLDRGRGTEAFF	TGCGCCAGCAGCCTGGACAGGGGGCGCGGCACTGAAGCTTTCTTT
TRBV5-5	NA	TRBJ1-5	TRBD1	CASSKTGSYSNQPQHF	TGTGCCAGCAGCAAGACAGGGAGCTATAGCAATCAGCCCCAGCATTTT
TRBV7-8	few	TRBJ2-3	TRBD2	CASSLGGGADTQYF	TGTGCCAGCAGCTTAGGGGGGGGAGCAGATACGCAGTATTTT
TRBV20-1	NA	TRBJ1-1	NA	CSAPINTEAFF	TGCAGTGCTCCTATTAACACTGAAGCTTTCTTT
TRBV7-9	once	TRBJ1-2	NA	CASSSTRGGVDGYTF	TGTGCCAGCAGCTCGACACGGGGCGGGGTCGATGGCTACACCTTC
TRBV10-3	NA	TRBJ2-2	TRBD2	CAISDPGRGVTGELFF	TGTGCCATCAGTGACCCCGGGAGGGGTGTCACCGGGGAGCTGTTTTTT
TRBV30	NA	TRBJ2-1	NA	CAWSRKGIRYNEQFF	TGTGCCTGGAGTCGGAAGGGGATCCGCTACAATGAGCAGTTCTTC